This T cell receptor beta chain was obtained from a study of cytomegalovirus exposure and HLA in healthy donors. Germline V lookup: CDR1 LGHNA, CDR2 YNFKEQ. The CDR3 totals 15 residues. Germline trimming cut 3 bases from V and 6 bases from J; bases unmatched to any gene: 7. As concerns this clone: Its antigen is as yet unknown.

The PCR had 60 Vbeta and 13 Jbeta primers. Sequenced by immunoSEQ multiplex PCR; TCRdb stores in-frame clones only, minus some. The sample yields some 150,000 clones, approximately 77% seen once. Study-wide results and limits: Later on, an analysis showed TCR association rates differing by HLA locus, with DRB1 the most and HLA-C the fewest.

This cohort consisted of healthy bone marrow donors. The chain joins TRBV4-2 to TRBJ1-5; 8 positions agree with TRBD1. Sequenced: PBMCs. The source is a young man in good health and CMV-seropositive. The CDR3 DNA is TGTGCCAGCAGCCATCCCCAGGGGGCAAGTCAGCCCCAGCATTTT. It encodes CASSHPQGASQPQHF.